Below, 17 T cell receptor beta chains from the same sample are listed, as sequenced in a study of technical replicates of blood from several donors (dated by TCRdb to 2015 to 2018). The library relied on the immunoSEQ multiplex PCR assay. TCRdb obtained this table from immuneACCESS and retained in-frame rearrangements with V and J assigned. These tables miss some clones; where compared with another copy, unresolved V genes account for less than half of the shortfall, and the remainder is unexplained. The sample yields about 97,000 clones; 95% to 97% were counted once. The top ten hold approximately 0.33% of the sample. Sequencing was done on a sample of T cells isolated from PBMCs. Receptors originate from a human donor in good health.

Here the CDR3 reads CARPRQPGFEAFF. The CDR3 DNA is TGTGCCAGACCTAGACAGCCTGGATTTGAAGCTTTCTTT. This chain links TRBV5-8 with TRBJ1-1; D possibly corresponds to TRBD1 (5 bases). The CDR3 consists of 13 residues. Deletions cut 8 bases from V and 7 bases from J, with 18 bases between. CDR1 and CDR2 (germline): SGHTS, YDEGEE.

The chain combines TRBV18 with TRBJ1-4; tentatively, D is TRBD1 (5 bases). Germline loops: CDR1 KGHSH, CDR2 LQKENI. The CDR3 covers 16 residues. V lost 3 bases to trimming and J lost 7 bases, with 18 bases between them. This CDR3 is CASSPGATTAGEKLFF. CDR3 coding DNA: TGTGCCAGCTCACCCGGGGCGACTACAGCGGGTGAAAAACTGTTTTTT.

This chain uses TRBV19 with TRBJ2-7, with 8 bases identical to TRBD1. From germline, CDR1 is LNHDA and CDR2 SQIVND (reference sequence). The ends lost 5 bases at V and 0 bases at J; junction bases unmatched: 3. This CDR3 has 14 amino acids. The CDR3 region is CASSWDRSSYEQYF. CDR3 coding DNA: TGTGCCAGTAGTTGGGACAGGTCCTCCTACGAGCAGTACTTC.

The J gene is TRBJ1-1, the V gene TRBV6-1; 11 bases align to TRBD1. The germline V gene has CDR1 MNHNS and CDR2 SASEGT. The junction had 5 bases not matched to a gene; V was cut back by 6 bases and J by 5 bases. The CDR3 contains 14 residues. The CDR3 loop is CASSHRDRGTEAFF. The CDR3 DNA is TGTGCCAGCAGCCACAGGGACAGGGGGACTGAAGCTTTCTTT.

This clone appeared a few times. The genes are TRBV20-1 and TRBJ1-1, with TRBD1 as a possible D gene (6 bases). The germline gives CDR1 DFQATT, CDR2 SNEGSKA (reference sequence). The CDR3 covers 11 residues. This CDR3 is CIIQGYTEAFF. In DNA, the CDR3 is TGCATCATACAGGGTTACACTGAAGCTTTCTTT.

The CDR3 DNA reads TGTGCCAGCAGTTTATCGGGGGGGAATGAGCAGTTCTTC. Its protein is CASSLSGGNEQFF. The rearrangement links TRBV27 to TRBJ2-1; 7 bases align to TRBD2. This CDR3 has 13 amino acids. Losses at the gene ends were 0 bases for V and 7 bases for J; bases not matched to a gene: 0. Germline loops: CDR1 MNHEY, CDR2 SMNVEV (reference sequence).

This clone was seen once. The chain carries TRBV7-2 and TRBJ2-3; D is unresolved. The CDR3 spans 16 residues. Trimming cost V 5 bases and J 6 bases, with 21 bases left between them. The germline V gene has CDR1 SGHTA and CDR2 FQGNSA. This chain's CDR3 is CASSLQPELTGDTQYF. CDR3 DNA: TGTGCCAGCAGCCTACAACCAGAGTTGACCGGGGATACGCAGTATTTT.

The gene calls are TRBV18 and TRBJ1-1; D gene unclear. Germline assignment: CDR1 KGHSH and CDR2 LQKENI. The CDR3 sequence is 14 residues long. Trimming removed 3 bases at V and 0 bases at J, with 8 bases between. This CDR3 is CASSPVALNTEAFF. CDR3 bases: TGTGCCAGCTCACCGGTAGCTTTGAACACTGAAGCTTTCTTT. Based on the CDR3 plus reference TRBV18 and TRBJ1-1, the full variable domain is NAGVMQNPRHLVRRRGQEARLRCSPMKGHSHVYWYRQLPEEGLKFMVYLQKENIIDESGMPKERFSAEFPKEGPSILRIQQVVRGDSAAYFCASSPVALNTEAFFGQGTRLTVV.

The chain is built from TRBV19 and TRBJ2-2; 10 bases map to TRBD2. J lost 4 bases, V lost 5 bases, and 7 bases had no gene match. Germline CDR1 and CDR2: LNHDA and SQIVND (reference sequence). This CDR3 has 16 residues. CDR3 bases: TGTGCCAGTAGTGATAGCGGGAGGACGGGCACCGGGGAGCTGTTTTTT. Its protein is CASSDSGRTGTGELFF.

To note about this clone: The same CDR3 can be traced to other DNA sequences in this sample. The chain uses TRBV18 and TRBJ2-7, with D perhaps matching TRBD1 (6 bases). The CDR3 length is 13 residues. Germline V gene lookup returns CDR1 KGHSH and CDR2 LQKENI. V dropped 6 bases and J dropped 1 base, with 10 bases sitting between them. The CDR3 reads CASSPDSSYEQYF. DNA of the CDR3: TGTGCCAGCTCTCCGGACAGTTCCTACGAGCAGTACTTC.

This clone has just one count. This sequence joins TRBV9 and TRBJ2-2, with D unresolved. V was pared by 1 base and J by 3 bases, with 16 bases between. The germline V gene has CDR1 SGDLS and CDR2 YYNGEE. The CDR3 runs to 17 residues. The CDR3 region is CASSVKILPRDTGELFF. The DNA for the CDR3 is TGTGCCAGCAGCGTAAAGATTCTACCACGGGACACCGGGGAGCTGTTTTTT.

The V and J genes are TRBV2 and TRBJ2-7; TRBD2 aligns across 12 bases. The trim removed 6 bases at V and 0 bases at J, leaving 9 bases unmatched. Germline V gene lookup returns CDR1 SNHLY and CDR2 FYNNEI. The CDR3 contains 17 residues. The CDR3 region has the DNA TGTGCCAGCAGAGTGACTAGCGGGAGAACCCTCTCCTACGAGCAGTACTTC. Protein: CASRVTSGRTLSYEQYF.

The chain joins TRBV27 to TRBJ2-7, with TRBD2 matching over 7 bases. The CDR3 contains 14 residues. Trimming at V came to 5 bases and at J to 4 bases, leaving 8 bases not matched to a gene. CDR1 and CDR2 (germline): MNHEY, SMNVEV (reference sequence). The CDR3 reads CASSASGRSYEQYF. CDR3 sequence (DNA): TGTGCCAGCAGTGCTAGCGGCCGGAGTTACGAGCAGTACTTC.

As DNA, the CDR3 is TGTGCCAGCAGTTTCGGGTCACCGAACACCATATATTTT. Translating it yields CASSFGSPNTIYF. V and J are TRBV2 and TRBJ1-3; D is undetermined. V was pared by 5 bases and J by 7 bases, with 12 bases between. The CDR3 length is 13 residues. CDR1 and CDR2 (germline): SNHLY, FYNNEI.

The chain uses TRBV30 and TRBJ2-3; 10 bases agree with TRBD2. Germline V gene data show CDR1 as GTSNPN and CDR2 as SVGIG (reference sequence). The CDR3 contains 18 residues. V was clipped by 1 base and J by 6 bases; unmatched bases: 16. CDR3 DNA: TGTGCCTGGAGTGGCCTAGCGGGAGAAGGGGTTACTTGGGATACGCAGTATTTT. It specifies CAWSGLAGEGVTWDTQYF.

The chain recombines TRBV27 with TRBJ2-1, with D perhaps TRBD2 (7 bases). The CDR3 consists of 14 residues. Germline V gene data show CDR1 as MNHEY and CDR2 as SMNVEV (reference sequence). Deletions cut 5 bases from V and 6 bases from J, with 14 bases between. The CDR3 coding sequence is TGTGCCAGCAGTCCCAACAGGGAGGGCAATGAGCAGTTCTTC. This sequence encodes CASSPNREGNEQFF.

The chain joins TRBV27 to TRBJ2-3; D ambiguous. The V gene's germline CDR1 is MNHEY and CDR2 SMNVEV (reference sequence). The CDR3 loop spans 13 amino acids. V lost 1 base, J lost 4 bases, and 6 bases lay in between. The CDR3 DNA reads as TGTGCCAGCAGTTTATTCCCCTCAGATACGCAGTATTTT. Residues: CASSLFPSDTQYF.